Presented here are 22 T cell receptor beta chains from one specimen sequenced in a study of cytomegalovirus exposure and HLA in healthy donors. The PCR employed 60 Vbeta primers together with 13 Jbeta primers. The data were produced by immunoSEQ multiplex PCR, yet TCRdb's version contains in-frame clones alone and is incomplete. The sample yields approximately 170,000 clones, 82% seen once. Sequenced input: PBMCs. These receptors were collected from a male donor in good health and CMV-seronegative.

The chain carries TRBV9 and TRBJ1-5; 8 bases map to TRBD1. The germline V gene encodes CDR1 SGDLS and CDR2 YYNGEE. CDR3 length: 15 residues. With 4 bases clipped from V and 0 bases from J, the junction kept 3 bases outside the gene matches. The chain's CDR3 is CASSLGQGSNQPQHF. For the CDR3, the DNA is TGTGCCAGCAGCCTTGGACAGGGTAGCAATCAGCCCCAGCATTTT.

The gene calls are TRBV10-2 and TRBJ2-7, with TRBD1 matching over 9 bases. Losses at the gene ends were 3 bases for V and 5 bases for J; bases not matched to a gene: 8. In germline, CDR1 is WSHSY, CDR2 SAAADI. CDR3 size: 15 residues. CDR3 bases: TGCGCCAGCAGTGATCCGGGACAGGGTGGCAACGAGCAGTACTTC. Translated: CASSDPGQGGNEQYF.

The V call is TRBV4-2, the J call TRBJ1-1; the D gene is possibly TRBD1 (6 bases). Germline V gene data show CDR1 as LGHNA and CDR2 as YNFKEQ. The CDR3 is made up of 15 amino acids. Trimming removed 2 bases at V and 1 base at J, with 11 bases between. CDR3 DNA: TGTGCCAGCAGCCAACCGGACAGAACGAACACTGAAGCTTTCTTT. This encodes CASSQPDRTNTEAFF.

The CDR3 loop reads CASSLLAGGPYNEQFF. The CDR3 DNA reads TGTGCCAGTAGTCTTCTAGCGGGGGGCCCGTACAATGAGCAGTTCTTC. This sequence joins TRBV19 and TRBJ2-1, with 11 nucleotides matching TRBD2. Per the germline V gene, CDR1 is LNHDA and CDR2 is SQIVND (reference sequence). With 5 bases clipped from V and 4 bases from J, the junction kept 7 bases outside the gene matches. The CDR3 length is 16 residues. Variable domain in full (rest from reference TRBV19 and TRBJ2-1): DGGITQSPKYLFRKEGQNVTLSCEQNLNHDAMYWYRQDPGQGLRLIYYSQIVNDFQKGDIAEGYSVSREKKESFPLTVTSAQKNPTAFYLCASSLLAGGPYNEQFFGPGTRLTVL.

Sample share makes this clone medium-sized. The chain is built from TRBV4-3 and TRBJ1-1, with 11 bases fitting TRBD1. After removal of 4 bases from V and 4 bases from J, the junction contained 8 bases not matched to a gene. CDR3 length: 16 residues. The V gene's germline CDR1 is LGHNA and CDR2 YSLEER. DNA of the CDR3: TGCGCCAGCAGCCTCACTTCCGGGACAGGGGGCACTGAAGCTTTCTTT. Amino acid sequence: CASSLTSGTGGTEAFF.

This clone was seen only once. The J gene is TRBJ1-5, the V gene TRBV10-3; TRBD1 matches 9 bases. The germline CDR1 and CDR2 sequences are ENHRY and SYGVKD. This CDR3 has 14 amino acids. Germline trimming cut 10 bases from V and 3 bases from J; bases unmatched to any gene: 7. The CDR3 reads CATTTGGDNQPQHF. CDR3 nucleotides: TGTGCCACGACGACAGGGGGGGACAATCAGCCCCAGCATTTT.

The DNA of the CDR3 is TGTGCCAGCAGTTACTCAAGGGGGGGAAGCTACGAGCAGTACTTC. This translates into CASSYSRGGSYEQYF. V gene TRBV6-5 combines with J gene TRBJ2-7; D perhaps matches TRBD2 (7 bases). The CDR3 has 15 amino acids. CDR1 and CDR2 (germline): MNHEY, SVGAGI. V dropped 0 bases and J dropped 3 bases, with 12 bases sitting between them.

This clone was found once. The chain employs TRBV6-4 and TRBJ1-5; 8 bases fit TRBD1. This CDR3 region has 13 residues. Germline V CDR1 and CDR2: MRHNA, SNTAGT. Germline trimming cut 9 bases from V and 0 bases from J; bases unmatched to any gene: 1. The CDR3 sequence is CARDRASNQPQHF. The CDR3 DNA sequence: TGTGCCAGGGACAGGGCTAGCAATCAGCCCCAGCATTTT.

The CDR3, as DNA: TGTGCCAGCAGTTATACGGTGACAGGGAATTCACCCCTCCACTTT. Amino acid sequence: CASSYTVTGNSPLHF. The rearrangement uses TRBV27 and TRBJ1-6; 7 nucleotides line up with TRBD1. Trimming took 4 bases from V and 7 from J; bases not matched to a gene: 7. The CDR3 consists of 15 residues. Germline V lookup: CDR1 MNHEY, CDR2 SMNVEV (reference sequence).

The chain couples TRBV7-2 to TRBJ2-1; 11 bases align to TRBD2. This CDR3 has 15 residues. CDR1 and CDR2 (germline): SGHTA, FQGNSA. V shed 0 bases, J shed 7 bases, and the junction held 2 bases outside the gene matches. The CDR3 loop reads CASSLASGGVNEQFF. For the CDR3, the DNA is TGTGCCAGCAGCTTAGCTAGCGGGGGGGTAAATGAGCAGTTCTTC.

V and J are TRBV10-3 and TRBJ2-3, with 11 bases that match TRBD2. J lost 3 bases, V lost 0 bases, and 2 bases had no gene match. The CDR3 has 16 amino acids. From germline, CDR1 is ENHRY and CDR2 SYGVKD. The CDR3 reads CAISESSGRATDTQYF. The CDR3 bases are TGTGCCATCAGTGAGTCTAGCGGGAGGGCAACAGATACGCAGTATTTT.

V usage is TRBV11-3 and J usage is TRBJ2-2, with D maybe TRBD2 (5 bases). The CDR3 has 14 residues. The ends were cut back, 7 bases at V and 6 bases at J, with 15 bases in the middle. Germline CDR1 and CDR2: SGHNT and YENEEA. The CDR3 region is CASTPERVSGELFF. The CDR3 nucleotides read TGTGCCAGCACCCCGGAGAGGGTCTCCGGGGAGCTGTTTTTT.

This chain joins TRBV5-4 and TRBJ2-3, with 11 bases identical to TRBD2. The V segment lost 4 bases and the J segment 1 base; nucleotides outside the gene matches: 5. The CDR3 has 16 residues. The germline gives CDR1 SGHNT, CDR2 YYREEE (reference sequence). The CDR3 coding sequence is TGTGCCAGCAGCCCTTCACTAGCGGGAGGCACAGATACGCAGTATTTT. This gives the protein CASSPSLAGGTDTQYF.

This clone came up a few times. V gene TRBV18 combines with J gene TRBJ1-4; 11 bases line up with TRBD1. Trimming removed 3 bases from V and 8 bases from J; junction bases left unmatched: 5. CDR1 is KGHSH, CDR2 LQKENI, per germline. This CDR3 is 15 amino acids long. CDR3 region: CASSPGTGGIEKLFF. CDR3 in DNA: TGTGCCAGCTCACCTGGGACAGGGGGGATCGAAAAACTGTTTTTT.

The rearrangement uses TRBV18 and TRBJ1-4; 7 nucleotides line up with TRBD1. The CDR3 covers 14 residues. V lost 4 bases, J lost 2 bases, and 1 base stayed unmatched. Germline V gene data show CDR1 as KGHSH and CDR2 as LQKENI. For the CDR3, the DNA is TGTGCCAGCTCACAGGGGGCCACTAATGAAAAACTGTTTTTT. Its translation: CASSQGATNEKLFF.

The rearrangement uses TRBV7-6 and TRBJ1-3, with TRBD1 matching 7 bases. The CDR3 length is 16 residues. Per the germline V gene, CDR1 is SGHVS and CDR2 is FNYEAQ. V lost 4 bases to trimming and J lost 4 bases; unmatched junction nucleotides: 10. The CDR3, as DNA: TGTGCCAGCAGCTCGTGGCCCAGGGGGACGGGAAACACCATATATTTT. Translation: CASSSWPRGTGNTIYF.

The V call is TRBV13, the J call TRBJ2-1; D possibly corresponds to TRBD1 (6 bases). The CDR3 is made up of 16 amino acids. Germline CDR1 and CDR2: PRHDT and FYEKMQ (reference sequence). V lost 5 bases and J 4 bases, leaving 18 bases between the germline ends. Written as DNA, the CDR3 is TGTGCCAGCAGCCTGAGTTGGGACACCCTATACAATGAGCAGTTCTTC. This codes for CASSLSWDTLYNEQFF.

This clone came up a few times. The chain links TRBV5-4 to TRBJ2-7; TRBD1 might be the D (6 bases). Germline CDR1 is SGHNT and CDR2 is YYREEE (reference sequence). The ends were cut back, 3 bases at V and 5 bases at J, with 18 bases in the middle. The CDR3 runs to 15 residues. Here the CDR3 DNA reads TGTGCCAGCAGCTCCGTTGGGGGCCTGGGCAACGAGCAGTACTTC. The encoded protein is CASSSVGGLGNEQYF.

This rearrangement joins TRBV18 to TRBJ2-7; 8 positions agree with TRBD1. Germline V lookup: CDR1 KGHSH, CDR2 LQKENI. The J segment lost 3 bases and the V segment lost 0 bases, leaving 7 bases of the junction unmatched. The CDR3 extends over 16 amino acids. The CDR3 reads CASSPPSGGAGYEQYF. The CDR3 DNA reads as TGTGCCAGCTCACCACCGTCAGGGGGCGCTGGCTACGAGCAGTACTTC.

The gene calls are TRBV7-5 and TRBJ2-5; TRBD1, the table's D call, was not compared with the DNA. TRBV7-5 is an annotated pseudogene. The CDR3 extends over 17 amino acids. CDR3 sequence: CARSDPPDRGEEEAQYF. CDR3 nucleotides: TGTGCCAGAAGCGACCCCCCGGACAGGGGGGAAGAGGAGGCCCAGTACTTC.

V and J are TRBV5-4 and TRBJ1-2, with D possibly matching TRBD1 (5 bases). The germline CDR1 and CDR2 sequences are SGHNT and YYREEE (reference sequence). This CDR3 has 15 amino acids. Trimming stripped 4 bases from V and 3 bases from J, with 16 bases between. For the CDR3, the DNA is TGTGCCAGCAGCCCAGACCTGGGAGGGGACTATGGCTACACCTTC. It encodes CASSPDLGGDYGYTF. Together with reference TRBV5-4 and TRBJ1-2, the CDR3 gives the full variable domain: ETGVTQSPTHLIKTRGQQVTLRCSSQSGHNTVSWYQQALGQGPQFIFQYYREEENGRGNFPPRFSGLQFPNYSSELNVNALELDDSALYLCASSPDLGGDYGYTFGSGTRLTVV.

This clone was detected only a few times. The chain uses TRBV7-9 and TRBJ2-1; the D gene is possibly TRBD2 (5 bases). Germline loops: CDR1 SEHNR, CDR2 FQNEAQ (reference sequence). V lost 4 bases to trimming and J lost 0 bases, with 13 bases between them. This CDR3 has 16 amino acids. The chain's CDR3 is CASSSTTSSSYNEQFF. CDR3 sequence (DNA): TGTGCCAGCAGCTCGACTACCTCGAGCTCCTACAATGAGCAGTTCTTC.